This TCR beta chain is from a study of identical twins. Addition of a universal primer site occurred through template switching, and cDNA carried unique molecular identifiers. MiXCR was run by TCRdb on the 5' RACE reads, yielding one entry per CDR3 protein. The table lists 500,000 to 550,000 distinct CDR3 sequences, about 20% of them singletons. A remark on this clonotype: The antigen is not known.

Study-level points and caveats: There is a chance that invariant MAIT and iNKT cells partially muddied zero-insertion analyses. Models underestimated out-of-frame TCR alpha sharing in monozygotic twins.

The V gene lost 1 base and the J gene lost 0 bases, with 16 bases spanning the gap. The CDR3 is made up of 17 amino acids. The germline CDR1 and CDR2 sequences are DFQATT and SNEGSKA (reference sequence). In addition, the sample was reused for a study of T cells expressing NK-cell markers. That publication notes: There were seven HCMV-seropositive donors and one seronegative donor among the eight sequenced.

Sequenced input: CD4+ T cells sorted from blood. The receptor's source is a woman in her late teens or twenties in good health. The V gene is TRBV20-1, the J gene TRBJ2-1; D uncertain. The CDR3 sequence: CSARAGVADSSYNEQFF. The CDR3 bases are TGCAGTGCTAGAGCGGGCGTTGCGGATAGCTCCTACAATGAGCAGTTCTTC.